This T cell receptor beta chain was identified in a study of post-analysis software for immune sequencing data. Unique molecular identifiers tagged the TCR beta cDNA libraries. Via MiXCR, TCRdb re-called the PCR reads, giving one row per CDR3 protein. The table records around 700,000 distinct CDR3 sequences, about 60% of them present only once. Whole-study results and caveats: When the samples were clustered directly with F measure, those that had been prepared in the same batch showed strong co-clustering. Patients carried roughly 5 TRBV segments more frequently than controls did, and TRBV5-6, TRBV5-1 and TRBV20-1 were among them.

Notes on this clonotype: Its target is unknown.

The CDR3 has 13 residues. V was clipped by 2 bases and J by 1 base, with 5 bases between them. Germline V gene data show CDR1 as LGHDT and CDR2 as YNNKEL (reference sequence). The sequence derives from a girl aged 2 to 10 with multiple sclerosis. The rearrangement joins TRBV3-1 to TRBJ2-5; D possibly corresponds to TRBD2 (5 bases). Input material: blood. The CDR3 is CASSQRGQETQYF. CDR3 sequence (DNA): TGTGCCAGCAGCCAACGGGGCCAAGAGACCCAGTACTTC.